This TCR beta chain was observed in a study of T-cell reconstitution after alpha-beta-depleted transplantation in children. The germline CDR1 and CDR2 sequences are PRHDT and FYEKMQ (reference sequence). This CDR3 spans 13 amino acids. Deletions cut 4 bases from V and 6 bases from J, with 13 bases between. The authors prepared the TCRbeta library with unique molecular identifiers. MiXCR, run by TCRdb on the PCR reads, gives a single entry per CDR3 protein. Seen here are a few hundred thousand distinct CDR3 sequences, about 16% observed once, and the top ten hold roughly 29%. The receptor was derived from a boy under two years old who had a stem cell transplant for Wiskott-Aldrich syndrome, so the T cells may come from the graft donor. Sequences were derived from PBMCs, mostly from graft donor cells, sampled 360 days after TCRalphabeta/CD19-depleted stem cell transplant. V is TRBV13 and J is TRBJ2-7; D possibly matches TRBD1 or TRBD2 (5 bases each). The CDR3 region has the DNA TGTGCCAGCAGCTCTCCAGGGAGCCGCGAGCAGTACTTC. Its translation: CASSSPGSREQYF.